This is a list of T cell receptor beta chains from one sample in a study of shared clonotypes between healthy human individuals. Clones were sequenced by immunoSEQ multiplex PCR, and TCRdb holds only the in-frame ones, with some missing. The sample yields approximately 2,300,000 clones, approximately 90% seen once. Sequences were obtained from naive CD4+ T cells from PBMCs. These receptors all stem from a man aged 18-30 years in good health. Some clones in this sample may be carry-over from other donors' samples. Each CDR3 is given with its conserved first and last residue. D genes are given only for firm matches. Some rows mark clone size as missing; the rest say once, few, many or name a class of expanded clone.

CAWSLGQGPYGYTF TGTGCCTGGAGTCTAGGACAGGGACCATATGGCTACACCTTC NA TRBV30 TRBD1 TRBJ1-2
CASSPTGSGNTIYF TGTGCCAGCAGTCCGACAGGCTCTGGAAACACCATATATTTT NA TRBV28 NA TRBJ1-3
CASSQITSGSDEQYF TGTGCCAGCAGCCAAATAACTAGCGGGAGCGACGAGCAGTACTTC NA TRBV28 TRBD2 TRBJ2-7
CASSFQGDEQFF TGTGCCAGCAGCTTCCAGGGAGATGAGCAGTTCTTC once TRBV7-2 NA TRBJ2-1
CASSLTAATEQFF TGCGCCAGCAGCTTGACGGCGGCTACTGAGCAGTTCTTC NA TRBV5-1 NA TRBJ2-1
CASSWGAGSYEQYF TGCGCCAGCAGCTGGGGGGCGGGGTCCTACGAGCAGTACTTC NA TRBV5-1 NA TRBJ2-7
CASRPTPNYGYTF TGTGCCAGCAGACCTACACCGAACTATGGCTACACCTTC NA TRBV28 NA TRBJ1-2
CAISGQGGQPQHF TGTGCCATCAGTGGACAGGGAGGCCAGCCCCAGCATTTT NA TRBV6-5 TRBD1 TRBJ1-5
CASSLSWGGNEQYF TGTGCCAGCAGCCTGAGCTGGGGCGGCAACGAGCAGTACTTC NA TRBV7-2 NA TRBJ2-7
CASSPVIAGEQFF TGTGCCAGCAGCCCCGTTATTGCGGGGGAGCAGTTCTTC NA TRBV9 NA TRBJ2-1
CASSLSSSGGTEAFF TGTGCCAGTTCACTTAGCAGCTCGGGGGGCACTGAAGCTTTCTTT NA TRBV19 NA TRBJ1-1
CASTLLGLSNYGYTF TGTGCCAGCACTCTTCTGGGACTCTCGAACTATGGCTACACCTTC NA TRBV28 NA TRBJ1-2
CASSVGAGGAYGYTF TGTGCCAGCAGTGTGGGGGCCGGGGGCGCCTATGGCTACACCTTC NA TRBV2 NA TRBJ1-2
CASSYAHSSYNEQFF TGTGCCAGTAGTTACGCTCATAGCTCCTACAATGAGCAGTTCTTC NA TRBV19 NA TRBJ2-1
CSVDLTGGFTDTQYF TGCAGCGTTGACTTGACAGGGGGATTCACAGATACGCAGTATTTT NA TRBV29-1 TRBD1 TRBJ2-3
CAGHCDGTSGYTF TGCGCCGGCCACTGTGACGGTACCTCGGGCTACACCTTC NA TRBV23-1 NA TRBJ1-2
CSVGGQGVGQPQHF TGCAGCGTGGGAGGACAGGGGGTAGGGCAGCCCCAGCATTTT once TRBV29-1 TRBD1 TRBJ1-5
CASSQTSGGAQETQYF TGCGCCAGCAGCCAAACTAGCGGGGGGGCCCAGGAGACCCAGTACTTC NA TRBV4-1 TRBD2 TRBJ2-5
CASSRSQEKLFF TGTGCCAGCAGCCGCTCCCAGGAAAAACTGTTTTTT NA TRBV5-4 NA TRBJ1-4
CAWSLLTDNYEQYF TGTGCCTGGAGTCTTCTGACGGACAACTACGAGCAGTACTTC NA TRBV30 NA TRBJ2-7
CASRGSRQERGGQYF TGTGCCAGCAGGGGCTCGAGACAGGAGCGAGGGGGGCAGTACTTC NA TRBV6-1 NA TRBJ2-7
CASSRDAYNEQFF TGTGCCAGCAGTCGGGACGCCTACAATGAGCAGTTCTTC NA TRBV28 NA TRBJ2-1
CASSLGRTGTEQYF TGTGCCAGCAGCTTAGGCAGGACAGGGACCGAGCAGTACTTC NA TRBV11-2 TRBD1 TRBJ2-7
CASSLSYYEQYF TGCGCCAGCAGCTTGAGTTACTACGAGCAGTACTTC NA TRBV5-1 NA TRBJ2-7
CASSPIKQGQQYF TGTGCCAGCAGCCCCATAAAACAGGGCCAGCAGTACTTC NA TRBV7-3 NA TRBJ2-7
CASRPGTANTGELFF TGTGCCAGCAGACCAGGGACAGCGAACACCGGGGAGCTGTTTTTT NA TRBV6-5 TRBD1 TRBJ2-2
CASSLTGRASGSNEQFF TGTGCCAGCAGTTTAACGGGGCGGGCTAGCGGGAGTAATGAGCAGTTCTTC NA TRBV28 TRBD2 TRBJ2-1
CASSLRPNRDNEQFF TGTGCCAGCAGCCTAAGGCCAAATAGGGACAATGAGCAGTTCTTC NA TRBV27 NA TRBJ2-1
CASTPGLAGVSATDTQYF TGTGCCAGCACCCCGGGACTAGCGGGAGTATCGGCCACAGATACGCAGTATTTT NA TRBV2 TRBD2 TRBJ2-3
CASTFGGQGTDTQYF TGTGCCAGCACCTTCGGGGGACAGGGGACAGATACGCAGTATTTT NA TRBV7-9 TRBD1 TRBJ2-3
CASSFPRGQGDTGELFF TGTGCCAGCAGTTTCCCAAGGGGACAGGGGGACACCGGGGAGCTGTTTTTT few TRBV7-2 TRBD1 TRBJ2-2
CASSSRDGQETQYF TGTGCCAGCAGTTCAAGGGACGGGCAAGAGACCCAGTACTTC NA TRBV28 NA TRBJ2-5
CASSPLQGMEPQHF TGTGCCAGCTCACCACTACAGGGTATGGAGCCCCAGCATTTT NA TRBV18 NA TRBJ1-5
CASSMADSNQPQHF TGTGCCAGCAGTATGGCAGATAGCAATCAGCCCCAGCATTTT once TRBV28 NA TRBJ1-5
CASSLRQVRTDTQYF TGTGCCAGCAGCTTAAGACAGGTTCGGACAGATACGCAGTATTTT NA TRBV11-2 NA TRBJ2-3
CASSIRSGDHYEQYF TGTGCCAGTAGTATTCGTAGCGGGGATCACTACGAGCAGTACTTC NA TRBV19 TRBD2 TRBJ2-7
CASSFGTSGQNEQFF TGTGCCAGCAGCTTCGGGACTAGCGGGCAAAATGAGCAGTTCTTC NA TRBV11-3 TRBD2 TRBJ2-1
CASSLRLTGIKETQYF TGTGCCAGCAGCCTCCGGCTGACAGGAATCAAAGAGACCCAGTACTTC NA TRBV27 NA TRBJ2-5
CASSSRTGGAGNEQFF TGCGCCAGCAGCTCCCGAACAGGGGGCGCGGGCAATGAGCAGTTCTTC NA TRBV5-1 TRBD1 TRBJ2-1